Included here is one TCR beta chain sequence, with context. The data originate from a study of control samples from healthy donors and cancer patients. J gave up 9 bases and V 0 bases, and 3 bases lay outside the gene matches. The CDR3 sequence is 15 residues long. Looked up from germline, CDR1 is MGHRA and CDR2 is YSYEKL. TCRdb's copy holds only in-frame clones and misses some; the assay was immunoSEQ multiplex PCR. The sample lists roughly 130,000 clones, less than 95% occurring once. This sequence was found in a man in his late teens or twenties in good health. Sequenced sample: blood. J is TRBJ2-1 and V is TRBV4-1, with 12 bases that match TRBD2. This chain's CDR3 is CASSQDPSGGGEQFF. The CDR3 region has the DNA TGCGCCAGCAGCCAAGATCCTAGCGGGGGGGGTGAGCAGTTCTTC.